The 9 T cell receptor beta chains below all came from one sample that was sequenced in a study of Graves' ophthalmopathy and Graves' hyperthyroidism. Researchers took RNA transcripts and amplified TCR beta CDR3 regions from them. In the first round, RT-PCR was carried out with HTBI primers, and a multiplex PCR formed the second round. MiXCR, applied by TCRdb to the multiplex PCR reads, yields one record per CDR3 protein. The sample contains around 400,000 distinct CDR3 sequences, over 20% of which appear only once. Sequencing used peripheral blood. The receptors originated from a woman between 18 and 29 years old with stable Graves' hyperthyroidism.

This clonotype appeared many times. This chain connects TRBV20-1 to TRBJ2-7; the D is unclear. Trimming removed 1 base from V and 0 bases from J, with 19 bases in between. Germline values: CDR1 DFQATT, CDR2 SNEGSKA (reference sequence). The CDR3 is 17 residues long. The CDR3 DNA sequence: TGCAGTGCTAGAGGCTCGGCAGCGAAAAAGAGCTCCTACGAGCAGTACTTC. Translating gives CSARGSAAKKSSYEQYF.

This clonotype was counted ten times or more. This chain joins TRBV25-1 and TRBJ2-2; no clear D gene. The CDR3 covers 12 residues. CDR1 and CDR2 from the germline V gene are MGHDK and SYGVNS. Trimming took 7 bases from V and 1 from J, leaving 4 bases between them. The CDR3 region is CASTGNTGELFF. The CDR3, as DNA: TGTGCCAGCACGGGGAACACCGGGGAGCTGTTTTTT.

The V call is TRBV27, the J call TRBJ1-1, with D possibly being TRBD1 (5 bases). Trimming removed 6 bases from V and 7 bases from J, with 12 bases in between. The CDR3 runs to 12 residues. Looked up from germline, CDR1 is MNHEY and CDR2 is SMNVEV (reference sequence). The CDR3 DNA sequence: TGTGCCAGCAGCATTGGGACGGGTGAAGCTTTCTTT. Amino acid sequence: CASSIGTGEAFF.

About this clonotype: Just one base apart from a much larger clone, this may be a read error. V usage is TRBV20-1 and J usage is TRBJ1-1; 8 bases line up with TRBD1. V shed 6 bases and J 9 bases; nucleotides not matched to a gene: 9. The germline V gene encodes CDR1 DFQATT and CDR2 SNEGSKA (reference sequence). The CDR3 has 12 residues. The CDR3 sequence: CSANRGWTKAFF. In DNA, the CDR3 is TGCAGTGCCAACAGGGGGTGGACTAAAGCTTTCTTT.

This clonotype was counted ten times or more. The chain recombines TRBV7-9 with TRBJ2-7; D possibly corresponds to TRBD2 (5 bases). Germline lookup yields CDR1 SEHNR and CDR2 FQNEAQ (reference sequence). There are 13 residues in the CDR3. V was pared by 5 bases and J by 7 bases, with 15 bases between. CDR3 sequence (DNA): TGTGCCAGCAGCCCACTAGGCCGGACTGAGCAGTACTTC. It yields the protein CASSPLGRTEQYF.

About this clonotype itself: A much bigger clone sits one base away, suggesting this may be a read error. The chain joins TRBV6-1 to TRBJ2-7; tentatively, D is TRBD1 or TRBD2 (5 bases each). The length of the CDR3 is 14 residues. Germline loops: CDR1 MNHNS, CDR2 SASEGT. This chain's CDR3 is CASSSGPSSYEQDF. The CDR3 DNA sequence: TGTGCCAGCAGCTCGGGGCCGTCGTCCTACGAGCAGGACTTC.

This clonotype was observed many times. The chain recombines TRBV10-3 with TRBJ1-5; 9 nucleotides align to TRBD1. The CDR3 totals 16 residues. V was clipped by 2 bases and J by 2 bases; unmatched bases: 4. Germline V CDR1 and CDR2: ENHRY, SYGVKD. The CDR3 bases are TGTGCCATCAGTGAGGGGACAGGGCCCCGCAATCAGCCCCAGCATTTT. Translating it yields CAISEGTGPRNQPQHF.

This clonotype was seen many times. The genes are TRBV30 and TRBJ1-1; 8 nucleotides agree with TRBD1. The CDR3 length is 13 residues. The ends lost 7 bases at V and 6 bases at J; junction bases unmatched: 10. CDR1 and CDR2 from the germline V gene are GTSNPN and SVGIG (reference sequence). The CDR3: CASEDRGSAEAFF. Written as DNA, the CDR3 is TGTGCCTCCGAAGACAGGGGTTCGGCTGAAGCTTTCTTT.

Ten or more counts support this clonotype. One end of the junction varies from germline; a read error may be responsible. V usage is TRBV7-8 and J usage is TRBJ2-5, with 7 bases aligning to TRBD2. CDR3 length: 16 amino acids. Per the germline V gene, CDR1 is SGHVS and CDR2 is FQNEAQ. The CDR3 region has the DNA TGTGCCAGCAACTTACCAAGCGGGATCCAGTCAGAGACCCAGTACTTC. It yields the protein CASNLPSGIQSETQYF.